The rows below give T cell receptor beta chains drawn from one sample of a study of OX40 agonist ivuxolimab in advanced cancers. Here immunoSEQ multiplex PCR was the method, and the copy in TCRdb shows in-frame clones only, minus some. The table shows several thousand clones, with approximately 90% occurring only once. The specimen comprised CD4+ or CD8+ T cells sorted from blood, sampled in a trial of the OX40 agonist ivuxolimab. Source of these receptors: an adult with an advanced solid tumor such as melanoma, head and neck, liver or kidney cancer. CDR3s include the opening cysteine and the closing phenylalanine or tryptophan. A D gene is named only where the DNA matches it firmly. Expanded clones get a size class; other rows say once, few or many, or leave the size out.

v_call	clone_size	d_call	j_call	cdr3_aa	cdr3_nt
TRBV7-9	-	TRBD1	TRBJ2-7	CASSTRQGMSSYEQYF	TGTGCCAGCAGCACCAGACAGGGAATGAGCTCCTACGAGCAGTACTTC
TRBV5-1	-	TRBD2	TRBJ2-1	CASSLAGVAGVPYNEQFF	TGCGCCAGCAGCTTGGCCGGGGTAGCGGGAGTCCCCTACAATGAGCAGTTCTTC
TRBV13	-	-	TRBJ1-1	CASSSWTGNTEAFF	TGTGCCAGCAGCTCCTGGACGGGAAACACTGAAGCTTTCTTT
TRBV6-5	-	-	TRBJ2-7	CASSYGDLSYEQYF	TGTGCCAGCAGTTATGGAGACCTCTCCTACGAGCAGTACTTC
TRBV5-6	-	-	TRBJ1-1	CASSGAEAFF	TGTGCCAGCAGCGGAGCTGAAGCTTTCTTT
TRBV5-5	-	-	TRBJ1-5	CASSLVDQPQHF	TGTGCCAGCAGCTTGGTAGATCAGCCCCAGCATTTT
TRBV12-2	-	-	TRBJ2-6	CASRVQTTQSRANVLTF	TGTGCAAGTCGCGTCCAAACCACACAAAGTCGGGCCAACGTCCTGACTTTC
TRBV28	-	-	TRBJ2-7	CASSLSSLEQYF	TGTGCCAGCAGTTTATCCAGCCTGGAGCAGTACTTC
TRBV18	-	-	TRBJ2-1	CASSPGWNEQFF	TGTGCCAGCTCACCCGGTTGGAATGAGCAGTTCTTC
TRBV29-1	-	-	TRBJ2-7	CSVELQGKSYEQYF	TGCAGCGTTGAATTACAGGGAAAGAGCTACGAGCAGTACTTC
TRBV7-9	-	-	TRBJ2-5	CASSLGGEETQYF	TGTGCCAGCAGCTTGGGCGGAGAAGAGACCCAGTACTTC
TRBV10-3	-	-	TRBJ1-1	CAIKELGGGTEAFF	TGTGCCATCAAAGAACTCGGGGGAGGCACTGAAGCTTTCTTT
TRBV27	-	-	TRBJ1-5	CASSPVWGQPQHF	TGTGCTAGCAGCCCCGTCTGGGGGCAGCCCCAGCATTTT
TRBV28	-	-	TRBJ1-2	CASSNLQGTNYGYTF	TGTGCCAGCAGTAATCTGCAGGGTACTAACTATGGCTACACCTTC
TRBV4-1	-	TRBD2	TRBJ2-1	CAGWLAGGYNEQFF	TGCGCCGGCTGGCTAGCGGGAGGCTACAATGAGCAGTTCTTC
TRBV4-3	-	-	TRBJ2-1	CASSQGQGWEQFF	TGCGCCAGCAGCCAAGGTCAGGGGTGGGAGCAGTTCTTC
TRBV6-6	-	TRBD1	TRBJ1-5	CASSYSGQSNQPQHF	TGTGCCAGCAGTTACTCGGGACAGTCCAATCAGCCCCAGCATTTT
TRBV4-3	-	-	TRBJ1-5	CASSQDPGGINQPQHF	TGCGCCAGCAGCCAAGATCCGGGGGGTATCAATCAGCCCCAGCATTTT
TRBV5-1	-	TRBD2	TRBJ2-1	CASSPGTSGREYNEQFF	TGCGCCAGCAGCCCGGGGACTAGCGGGAGGGAATACAATGAGCAGTTCTTC
TRBV5-1	-	TRBD2	TRBJ2-3	CASSLRGGLTDTQYF	TGCGCCAGCAGCCTGCGGGGGGGCCTCACAGATACGCAGTATTTT
TRBV4-1	-	TRBD2	TRBJ2-7	CASSLDYPGLVTYEQYF	TGCGCCAGCAGCCTAGACTACCCTGGACTAGTAACCTACGAGCAGTACTTC
TRBV6-1	few	-	TRBJ2-7	CATFWDYEQYF	TGTGCCACCTTCTGGGACTACGAGCAGTACTTC
TRBV19	-	-	TRBJ1-4	CASRSGATNEKLFF	TGTGCCAGCAGAAGCGGTGCAACTAATGAAAAACTGTTTTTT